The subject of this entry is one TCR beta chain. This clone has just a few counts. Its antigen specificity is not known. Per-base quality was not reported, and no clone a single base away is much larger than it. TCRbeta CDR3 regions were amplified from genomic DNA by means of the immunoSEQ Assay, a bias-controlled multiplex PCR. The original pipeline was this. Nucleated cell counts per sample were estimated from amplification of reference gene primers within the assay. To quantify the absolute abundance of each unique TCRbeta CDR3 rearrangement, sequence reads were collapsed and filtered. For each sample, productive Simpson clonality was calculated as the square root of Simpson's diversity index across productive rearrangements. TCRdb stores this immuneACCESS table with in-frame sequences only. Part of the clones is absent; in the studies checked, under half of the shortfall reflects unresolved V genes, and no reason is known for the rest. The D gene and trimming were derived from the DNA, and the V and J assignments and clone size from that table. In this sample the table shows some 370,000 clones, approximately 88% of which occur a single time. Around 1.3% of the sample is taken by the ten largest.

The data were obtained in a study of blood T cell repertoires in COVID-19 (TCRdb year 2020). Background on the whole study: The collaborator samples originated in the United States, Italy and Spain and spanned the acute and convalescent phases of COVID-19. The material from the prospective study consisted of cDNA or gDNA derived from T cells, B-cell-depleted T cells, or PBMCs. The dataset comprised deeply sampled blood TCRbeta repertoires from subjects exposed to, actively infected with, or recovered from COVID-19. A freely available public database, intended as a resource for researchers studying the immune response to SARS-CoV-2, is where the repertoires were released. Samples came from the ongoing ImmuneRACE study (first 160 participants) plus 1,254 subjects from 6 global collaborators. Sample metadata almost always included a de-identified subject ID, COVID-19 status, age in years and sex. Where available, HLA class I and class II types were taken from metadata supplied by the sample provider and were not determined by assay-based typing.

Collaborating institutions collected whole blood in K2EDTA tubes following their own protocols. For TCRbeta analysis, collaborators shipped samples as frozen whole blood, isolated PBMCs, or DNA extracted from either of those sample types. The CDR3 holds 14 amino acids from the cysteine to the phenylalanine. The CDR3 DNA has 42 bases and is translated from base 1. Trimming accounts for 5 bases at V and 4 bases at J, while the number of junction bases matched to no gene is 9. CDR1 is given as GTSNPN and CDR2 as SVGIG, both from the germline V gene (reference sequence). What the research found in general, with its limitations: Clinical and demographic metadata were provided uncurated, with the amount varying by source and participant.

The clonotype comes from a man in his forties with acute or convalescent COVID-19. The rearranged segments are TRBV30 and TRBJ1-2; 8 bases in the middle match TRBD1. Source material: peripheral blood. The DNA reads TGTGCCTGGGGCCGGGACAGGAAAGTCTATGGCTACACCTTC. It translates as CAWGRDRKVYGYTF.